This T cell receptor beta chain came from a study of T cell responses to AZD1222 COVID-19 vaccine. Looked up from germline, CDR1 is MDHEN and CDR2 is SYDVKM. V lost 3 bases, J lost 2 bases, and 17 bases lay in between. The CDR3 loop spans 17 amino acids. Clones were sequenced by immunoSEQ multiplex PCR, and TCRdb holds only the in-frame ones, with some missing. The sample carries approximately 75,000 clones, roughly 87% recorded once. Findings of the study overall: When two AZD1222 doses had been given, Spike-specific TCR breadth and depth rose. Epitopes outside B.1.351 and B.1.1.7 mutated regions reportedly drew nearly half of spike TCRs. Most donors were white British and more were female, and clonal diversity was possibly underestimated.

On this clone itself: The antigen is undetermined.

Sequencing was performed on peripheral blood, taken 28 days after the second AZD1222 dose. The clonotype originates from an adult who received the AZD1222 COVID-19 vaccine. The chain recombines TRBV28 with TRBJ1-5, with a possible D match to TRBD1 (6 bases). CDR3 bases: TGTGCCAGCAGTTTTAACGTCCGGGGGGCTCGCAATCAGCCCCAGCATTTT. This gives the protein CASSFNVRGARNQPQHF.